Shown below are 13 T cell receptor beta chains from a single sample sequenced in a study of T-cell memory formation after mild COVID-19. TCRdb processed the 5' RACE reads anew with MiXCR; each CDR3 protein has one entry. The sample lists some 270,000 distinct CDR3 sequences, approximately 15% occurring once. Sequenced material: PBMCs or a T cell subset sorted from them (not recorded which). The receptor set was obtained from an adult woman who had mild COVID-19 (a few samples of this study predate the infection). Cell type and time point are not known.

CDR3 protein: CASSQVGPGKLFF. The DNA of the CDR3 is TGCGCCAGCAGCCAAGTGGGCCCTGGAAAACTGTTTTTT. The chain has TRBV4-1 and TRBJ1-4; the D is unclear. The V and J ends lost 1 base and 10 bases respectively, with 10 bases between them. This CDR3 is built from 13 residues. Germline V gene data show CDR1 as MGHRA and CDR2 as YSYEKL.

The V gene is TRBV12-3 or TRBV12-4, the J gene TRBJ2-4; 8 bases map to TRBD2. The V gene end was trimmed by 3 bases and the J gene end by 0 bases; junction bases not matched to a gene: 7. The CDR3 is 17 residues long. The CDR3 bases are TGTGCCAGCAGTTTCGGGGGGGGGACGGTAGCCAAAAACATTCAGTACTTC. This codes for CASSFGGGTVAKNIQYF.

This clonotype was seen a handful of times. This chain uses TRBV12-3 or TRBV12-4 with TRBJ2-7, with 9 positions matching TRBD2. This CDR3 has 14 residues. J was trimmed by 5 bases and V by 7 bases; bases with no gene match: 9. In DNA, the CDR3 is TGTGCCAGCACCATTAGCGGGGGTCCCCACGAGCAGTACTTC. This sequence encodes CASTISGGPHEQYF.

The CDR3 bases are TGTGCCAGCAGCTTCCGACTAGCGGGGGAGACCCAGTACTTC. Translating gives CASSFRLAGETQYF. This rearrangement joins TRBV5-4 to TRBJ2-5, with 11 bases lining up with TRBD2. This CDR3 spans 14 amino acids. The J segment lost 5 bases and the V segment lost 2 bases, leaving 2 bases of the junction unmatched. Germline lookup yields CDR1 SGHNT and CDR2 YYREEE (reference sequence).

This clonotype was picked up a small number of times. The chain uses TRBV6-1 and TRBJ2-4; TRBD1 matches at 9 bases. The CDR3 length is 16 residues. Germline V gene sequence: CDR1 MNHNS, CDR2 SASEGT. The ends lost 7 bases at V and 0 bases at J; junction bases unmatched: 7. CDR3 DNA: TGTGCCAGCATGGCTGGACAGGGGCTAGCCAAAAACATTCAGTACTTC. It translates to CASMAGQGLAKNIQYF.

The chain recombines TRBV29-1 with TRBJ1-5; D gene uncertain. The V and J ends lost 4 bases and 5 bases respectively, with 9 bases between them. Germline values: CDR1 SQVTM, CDR2 ANQGSEA. The CDR3 is 12 residues long. This CDR3 reads CSVGSLDQPQHF. The DNA for the CDR3 is TGCAGCGTTGGGTCCCTTGATCAGCCCCAGCATTTT.

CDR3 in amino acids: CASSQQNRGPFGGYTF. For the CDR3, the DNA is TGTGCCAGCAGCCAACAAAACAGGGGGCCCTTTGGCGGCTACACCTTC. V is TRBV9 and J is TRBJ1-2; 9 nucleotides agree with TRBD1. With V trimmed by 4 bases and J by 8 bases, 15 bases remained unmatched. The CDR3 runs to 16 residues. CDR1 is SGDLS and CDR2 is YYNGEE in the germline V gene. Complete variable domain (other parts from reference TRBV9 and TRBJ1-2): DSGVTQTPKHLITATGQRVTLRCSPRSGDLSVYWYQQSLDQGLQFLIQYYNGEERAKGNILERFSAQQFPDLHSELNLSSLELGDSALYFCASSQQNRGPFGGYTFGSGTRLTVV.

V gene TRBV12-3 or TRBV12-4 combines with J gene TRBJ1-2; TRBD1 matches 11 bases. Trimming took 4 bases from V and 5 from J; bases not matched to a gene: 6. The CDR3 spans 15 residues. DNA for the CDR3: TGTGCCAGCAGTTCTTCCGGGACAGGGGGTTATGGCTACACCTTC. It encodes CASSSSGTGGYGYTF.

The chain combines TRBV2 with TRBJ1-4; TRBD1 agrees at 7 bases. CDR1 is SNHLY and CDR2 is FYNNEI in the germline V gene. V gave up 4 bases and J gave up 3 bases; unmatched junction bases: 8. There are 16 residues in the CDR3. For the CDR3, the DNA is TGTGCCAGCAGTGCCTTACTCCAGGGGGCTAATGAAAAACTGTTTTTT. It translates to CASSALLQGANEKLFF.

This clonotype was found a few times. This chain uses TRBV27 with TRBJ2-7; possibly TRBD1 for D (5 bases). The CDR3 covers 14 residues. Germline CDR1 MNHEY, CDR2 SMNVEV (reference sequence). The V and J ends lost 3 bases and 2 bases respectively, with 11 bases between them. CDR3 sequence: CASSLSRATYEQYF. CDR3 DNA sequence: TGTGCCAGCAGTTTGTCCAGGGCGACCTACGAGCAGTACTTC.

The gene calls are TRBV6-5 and TRBJ1-4; D is ambiguous. The V gene lost 6 bases and the J gene lost 7 bases, with 15 bases spanning the gap. The CDR3 length is 14 residues. Germline values: CDR1 MNHEY, CDR2 SVGAGI. The CDR3 sequence: CASSLEGNSEKLFF. The DNA for the CDR3 is TGTGCCAGCAGCCTCGAGGGAAACTCTGAAAAACTGTTTTTT.

The chain carries TRBV2 and TRBJ1-1; D not resolved. Germline values: CDR1 SNHLY, CDR2 FYNNEI. The V end lost 11 bases, the J end lost 0 bases, and 10 bases lay between the germline ends. The CDR3 runs 12 residues. CDR3 in amino acids: CAAGAVNTEAFF. The CDR3 nucleotides read TGTGCCGCAGGTGCCGTGAACACTGAAGCTTTCTTT.

In nucleotides, the CDR3 is TGTGCTAGTGTCCCGGGACAGGGGGCCTACAATGAGCAGTTCTTC. Translated, it gives CASVPGQGAYNEQFF. The chain carries TRBV12-5 and TRBJ2-1; 11 nucleotides line up with TRBD1. The CDR3 extends over 15 amino acids. The V gene end was trimmed by 7 bases and the J gene end by 2 bases; junction bases not matched to a gene: 4. Germline V gives CDR1 LGHNT, CDR2 FRNRAP.